What follows are 24 T cell receptor beta chains derived from one specimen sequenced in a study of Ad26.COV2.S vaccination and SARS-CoV-2 variants (dated by TCRdb to the early 2020s). The sample's treatment or condition, from its label and the paper: about 20 received Ad26.COV2.S at low or high dose, single or two shots; about 5 received placebo; per-sample allocation not given. For vaccine and placebo recipients, repertoires were sequenced using samples collected on day 63 after the first injection. The library was built by means of the immunoSEQ multiplex PCR assay. Not all clones reach the TCRdb copy of this immuneACCESS table, which keeps in-frame sequences only. Checked studies attribute under half of the gap to unresolved V genes and leave the rest unexplained. The sample table holds 400,000 to 500,000 clones, of which roughly 89% were seen once. Together, the top ten hold approximately 2.5% of the sample.

Source: peripheral blood, taken in a trial of Ad26.COV2.S vaccine versus placebo. The source of these receptors is a person aged 18-65 years who received the Ad26.COV2.S COVID-19 vaccine or a placebo.

The chain's CDR3 is CASSPQARTGSNYGYTF. CDR3 coding DNA: TGTGCCAGCAGCCCACAGGCTCGGACAGGGTCAAACTATGGCTACACCTTC. The rearrangement joins TRBV7-2 to TRBJ1-2; 8 bases match TRBD1. Germline V gene sequence: CDR1 SGHTA, CDR2 FQGNSA. V gave up 5 bases and J gave up 2 bases; unmatched junction bases: 13. This CDR3 comprises 17 residues.

The V call is TRBV28, the J call TRBJ1-2; TRBD1 agrees at 8 bases. The length of the CDR3 is 13 residues. Trimming removed 3 bases from V and 8 bases from J; junction bases left unmatched: 5. Looked up from germline, CDR1 is MDHEN and CDR2 is SYDVKM. The CDR3 is CASSLTGVRGYTF. CDR3 sequence (DNA): TGTGCCAGCAGTTTGACAGGGGTCCGCGGCTACACCTTC.

This clone was counted a few times. The rearrangement uses TRBV4-2 and TRBJ2-1, with D maybe TRBD1 (6 bases). The CDR3 covers 15 residues. Germline values: CDR1 LGHNA, CDR2 YNFKEQ. V dropped 1 base and J dropped 5 bases, with 12 bases sitting between them. The CDR3 sequence: CASSQGGQRHNEQFF. Here the CDR3 DNA reads TGTGCCAGCAGCCAAGGGGGGCAGCGGCACAATGAGCAGTTCTTC.

The chain carries TRBV24-1 and TRBJ2-1; either TRBD1 or TRBD2 may supply D (5 bases each). The V end was cut by 9 bases, the J end by 7 bases, with 12 bases between. CDR1 and CDR2 from the germline V gene are KGHDR and SFDVKD. The CDR3 is 12 amino acids. The chain's CDR3 is CATRSEGNEQFF. The CDR3, as DNA: TGTGCCACCCGCTCCGAGGGGAATGAGCAGTTCTTC.

The chain uses TRBV29-1 and TRBJ1-2; D is possibly TRBD1 (6 bases). V was clipped by 7 bases and J by 13 bases, with 19 bases between them. Germline V CDR1 and CDR2: SQVTM, ANQGSEA. The CDR3 contains 11 residues. The CDR3 DNA follows: TGCAGCGCCTCGACCACGGGGGCTCTCACCTTC. Protein product: CSASTTGALTF.

The chain is built from TRBV5-4 and TRBJ2-5; tentatively, D is TRBD2 (6 bases). Germline V gene lookup returns CDR1 SGHNT and CDR2 YYREEE (reference sequence). V lost 1 base to trimming and J lost 5 bases, with 6 bases between them. The CDR3 spans 12 residues. As DNA, the CDR3 is TGTGCCAGCAGCTTGCGGGAGGAGACCCAGTACTTC. Protein sequence: CASSLREETQYF.

The V call is TRBV4-2, the J call TRBJ2-1; D may be TRBD2 (6 bases). Germline V CDR1 and CDR2: LGHNA, YNFKEQ. The germline V and J ends were trimmed by 4 bases and 6 bases, with 16 bases remaining between them. The CDR3 has 15 residues. CDR3 protein: CASSLGASEANEQFF. In DNA form, the CDR3 reads TGTGCCAGCAGCCTCGGGGCTAGCGAGGCCAATGAGCAGTTCTTC.

V and J are TRBV14 and TRBJ2-5; D gene uncertain. Trimming stripped 4 bases from V and 5 bases from J, with 17 bases between. Germline CDR1 is SGHDN and CDR2 is FVKESK. CDR3 size: 15 residues. The DNA for the CDR3 is TGTGCCAGCAGCCCCCTTGGCCTCCGCCTGGAGACCCAGTACTTC. Amino acids: CASSPLGLRLETQYF. The full variable domain, rest sourced from reference TRBV14 and TRBJ2-5, is EAGVTQFPSHSVIEKGQTVTLRCDPISGHDNLYWYRRVMGKEIKFLLHFVKESKQDESGMPNNRFLAERTGGTYSTLKVQPAELEDSGVYFCASSPLGLRLETQYFGPGTRLLVL.

The genes are TRBV3-1 (or the pseudogene TRBV3-2) and TRBJ2-2; 15 nucleotides agree with TRBD2. The CDR3 is 14 amino acids. Germline CDR1 is LGHDT and CDR2 is YNNKEL (reference sequence). The V and J ends lost 4 bases and 10 bases, in that order; junction bases with no gene match: 1. The CDR3 DNA sequence: TGTGCCAGCAGCCGGACTAGCGGGGGGGAGGAGCTGTTTTTT. Translated: CASSRTSGGEELFF.

This clone was detected many times. The chain couples TRBV5-1 to TRBJ1-1; D gene ambiguous. The CDR3 extends over 16 amino acids. V was cut by 4 bases and J by 4 bases, with 20 bases left in between. Germline CDR1 is SGHRS and CDR2 is YFSETQ. In DNA, the CDR3 is TGCGCCAGCAGCCGGAGCGGGTTGGGCGTAGGCACTGAAGCTTTCTTT. It yields the protein CASSRSGLGVGTEAFF.

The rearrangement links TRBV7-3 to TRBJ1-1; maybe TRBD1 (5 bases). There are 15 residues in the CDR3. Trimming removed 5 bases from V and 1 base from J, with 14 bases in between. Looked up from germline, CDR1 is SGHTA and CDR2 is FQGTGA. CDR3 sequence reads: CASSPDSQRNTEAFF. CDR3 bases: TGTGCCAGCAGCCCAGACAGCCAAAGGAACACTGAAGCTTTCTTT. The whole variable domain, remainder taken from reference TRBV7-3 and TRBJ1-1, is GAGVSQTPSNKVTEKGKYVELRCDPISGHTALYWYRQSLGQGPEFLIYFQGTGAADDSGLPNDRFFAVRPEGSVSTLKIQRTERGDSAVYLCASSPDSQRNTEAFFGQGTRLTVV.

V usage is TRBV7-9 and J usage is TRBJ2-7; possibly TRBD1 for D (6 bases). This CDR3 has 14 amino acids. The germline V gene has CDR1 SEHNR and CDR2 FQNEAQ (reference sequence). Between the trimmed V and J ends, which lost 4 bases and 0 bases, there was a span of 10 bases. The CDR3 nucleotides read TGTGCCAGCAGCTCGAGGACAGACTCCTACGAGCAGTACTTC. Residues: CASSSRTDSYEQYF.

The rearrangement joins TRBV30 to TRBJ2-5; no clear D gene. V dropped 0 bases and J dropped 6 bases, with 5 bases sitting between them. The CDR3 is 11 residues long. Germline-derived CDR1 and CDR2 are GTSNPN and SVGIG (reference sequence). CDR3 sequence reads: CAWSVRKTQYF. In nucleotides, the CDR3 is TGTGCCTGGAGTGTACGCAAGACCCAGTACTTC.

This clone was counted a few times. The CDR3 spells CASSLRQGANSPLHF. The CDR3 coding sequence is TGTGCCAGCAGCTTACGACAGGGGGCTAATTCACCCCTCCACTTT. V gene TRBV7-2 combines with J gene TRBJ1-6; 10 bases are a match to TRBD1. The V gene's germline CDR1 is SGHTA and CDR2 FQGNSA. J was trimmed by 6 bases and V by 2 bases; bases with no gene match: 1. There are 15 residues in the CDR3.

The chain recombines TRBV24-1 with TRBJ2-3; D call uncertain. The CDR3 totals 14 residues. V gave up 2 bases and J gave up 1 base, with 6 bases separating them. The germline V gene encodes CDR1 KGHDR and CDR2 SFDVKD. The CDR3 reads CATSDSPGTDTQYF. CDR3 DNA: TGTGCCACCAGTGATTCCCCTGGCACAGATACGCAGTATTTT.

The V call is TRBV7-5, the J call TRBJ1-5. TRBV7-5 is noted as a pseudogene. The CDR3 spans 13 residues. CDR3 nucleotides: TGTGCCAGAAGCAAGACGGTTGTACAGCCCCAGCATTTT. Amino acids: CARSKTVVQPQHF.

V gene TRBV11-2 combines with J gene TRBJ2-1; no definite D call. CDR1 is SGHAT, CDR2 FQNNGV, per germline. V lost 5 bases to trimming and J lost 4 bases, with 6 bases between them. The CDR3 runs 12 residues. In DNA, the CDR3 is TGTGCCAGCAGCCCAGCGTACAATGAGCAGTTCTTC. This sequence encodes CASSPAYNEQFF.

The V and J genes are TRBV4-2 and TRBJ2-5; either TRBD1 or TRBD2 may supply D (5 bases each). Germline V gives CDR1 LGHNA, CDR2 YNFKEQ. V lost 3 bases and J 3 bases, leaving 8 bases between the germline ends. This CDR3 comprises 13 residues. CDR3 amino acids: CASSQGRKETQYF. As DNA, the CDR3 is TGTGCCAGCAGCCAGGGACGAAAAGAGACCCAGTACTTC.

This clone is a singleton in its sample. This chain uses TRBV5-1 with TRBJ2-6; no clear D gene. In germline, CDR1 is SGHRS, CDR2 YFSETQ. This CDR3 comprises 14 residues. V was shortened by 4 bases and J by 7 bases, with 12 bases between the two germline ends. The CDR3 is CASSGVSGANVLTF. The CDR3 region has the DNA TGCGCCAGCAGCGGGGTGAGTGGAGCCAACGTCCTGACTTTC.

This clone was seen a single time. This chain links TRBV6-5 with TRBJ2-1; D is unclear. V gave up 6 bases and J gave up 0 bases, with 6 bases separating them. Germline V gene lookup returns CDR1 MNHEY and CDR2 SVGAGI. CDR3 length equals 13 residues. The CDR3 DNA reads as TGTGCCAGCAGGAAAGGCTCCTACAATGAGCAGTTCTTC. This translates into CASRKGSYNEQFF.

A word on this clone: The same CDR3 can be traced to other DNA sequences in this sample. The chain carries TRBV30 and TRBJ2-1, with D unresolved. The length of the CDR3 is 11 residues. CDR1 GTSNPN and CDR2 SVGIG come from the germline V gene (reference sequence). The ends were cut back, 1 base at V and 7 bases at J, with 5 bases in the middle. The CDR3 sequence: CAWSAYNEQFF. CDR3 bases: TGTGCCTGGAGTGCTTATAATGAGCAGTTCTTC.

This clone came up once. The same CDR3 can be traced to other DNA sequences in this sample. This chain connects TRBV7-2 to TRBJ1-1, with 10 bases aligning to TRBD1. This CDR3 is 14 amino acids long. Germline V gene sequence: CDR1 SGHTA, CDR2 FQGNSA. J lost 5 bases, V lost 5 bases, and 5 bases had no gene match. CDR3 DNA: TGTGCCAGCAGCAGCCGGACAGGGGGGACTGAAGCTTTCTTT. Translating it yields CASSSRTGGTEAFF. The full variable domain, completed using reference TRBV7-2 and TRBJ1-1, is GAGVSQSPSNKVTEKGKDVELRCDPISGHTALYWYRQSLGQGLEFLIYFQGNSAPDKSGLPSDRFSAERTGGSVSTLTIQRTQQEDSAVYLCASSSRTGGTEAFFGQGTRLTVV.

The rearrangement links TRBV5-4 to TRBJ1-1; 7 bases are shared with TRBD1. The V gene end was trimmed by 4 bases and the J gene end by 4 bases; junction bases not matched to a gene: 1. The CDR3 covers 12 residues. Per the germline V gene, CDR1 is SGHNT and CDR2 is YYREEE (reference sequence). CDR3: CASSRGPTEAFF. CDR3 coding DNA: TGTGCCAGCAGCAGGGGGCCCACTGAAGCTTTCTTT.

The rearrangement links TRBV6-5 to TRBJ1-6; 7 bases are a match to TRBD1. The V gene end was trimmed by 8 bases and the J gene end by 9 bases; junction bases not matched to a gene: 10. Per the germline V gene, CDR1 is MNHEY and CDR2 is SVGAGI. The CDR3 runs 14 residues. The CDR3 nucleotides read TGTGCCAGCCGGACGACAGGGAGGACTTCACCCCTCCACTTT. It yields the protein CASRTTGRTSPLHF.